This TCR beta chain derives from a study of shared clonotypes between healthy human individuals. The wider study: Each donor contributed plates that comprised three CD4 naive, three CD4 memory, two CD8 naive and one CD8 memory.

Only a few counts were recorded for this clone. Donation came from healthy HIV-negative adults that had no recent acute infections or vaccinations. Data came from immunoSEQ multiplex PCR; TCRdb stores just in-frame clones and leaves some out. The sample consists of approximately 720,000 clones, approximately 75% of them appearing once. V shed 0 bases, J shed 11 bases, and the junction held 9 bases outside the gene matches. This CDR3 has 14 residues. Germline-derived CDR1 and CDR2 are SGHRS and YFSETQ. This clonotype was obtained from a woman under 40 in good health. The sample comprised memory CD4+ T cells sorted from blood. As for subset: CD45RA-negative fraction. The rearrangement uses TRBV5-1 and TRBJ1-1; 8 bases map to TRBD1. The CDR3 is CASSLAQGAKAAFF. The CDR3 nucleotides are TGCGCCAGCAGCTTGGCTCAGGGGGCAAAGGCCGCTTTCTTT.